This T cell receptor (beta chain) emerged from a study of blood T cell repertoires in COVID-19. Study-level background: T cells, B-cell-depleted T cells, or PBMCs supplied cDNA or gDNA.

Profiling relied on immunoSEQ multiplex PCR, and the TCRdb table lists in-frame clones only, not all of them. Altogether about 160,000 clones are present, approximately 75% being singletons, with the ten largest covering roughly 11%. CDR3 size: 13 residues. The V and J ends lost 7 bases and 2 bases, in that order; junction bases with no gene match: 5. Source material: peripheral blood. The TCR comes from a human donor in a cohort sampled during active COVID-19. The V gene is TRBV12-3 or TRBV12-4, the J gene TRBJ2-7, with TRBD1 matching over 7 bases. The CDR3 DNA reads as TGTGCCAGCACCTGGGGACAGACCTACGAGCAGTACTTC. It yields the protein CASTWGQTYEQYF.